The rows below give T cell receptor beta chains drawn from one sample of a study of blood T cell repertoires in COVID-19. Profiled with immunoSEQ multiplex PCR; TCRdb holds only in-frame clones, not every one. The table records about 220,000 clones, approximately 82% of them present only once. Sequenced sample: peripheral blood. Receptor source: a man aged 45-60 years with active or convalescent COVID-19. Both conserved end residues are part of each CDR3. A D gene is named only where the DNA matches it firmly. Expanded clones get a size class; other rows say once, few or many, or leave the size out.

v_gene,abundance,j_gene,d_gene,CDR3nt,CDR3aa
TRBV5-1,once,TRBJ1-4,NA,TGCGCCAGCAGCCAAGACAGCCCCTCGAGAGAAAAACTGTTTTTT,CASSQDSPSREKLFF
TRBV3-1/TRBV3-2,NA,TRBJ1-2,NA,TGTGCCAGCAGCCACGGGTCGCGCTATGGCTACACCTTC,CASSHGSRYGYTF
TRBV5-1,NA,TRBJ2-3,NA,TGCGCCAGCATATCCTCGACAGGTAGCACAGATACGCAGTATTTT,CASISSTGSTDTQYF
TRBV24-1,NA,TRBJ2-1,TRBD2,TGTGCCACCAGTGACCCGGGAGGAACCTACAATGAGCAGTTCTTC,CATSDPGGTYNEQFF
TRBV7-2,NA,TRBJ2-5,TRBD1,TGTGCCAGCAGCTCCCCGGGGACAGGGGACGAGACCCAGTACTTC,CASSSPGTGDETQYF
TRBV4-1,NA,TRBJ1-5,NA,TGCGCCAGCAGCCAATTTCCCAGGTATAGCAATCAGCCCCAGCATTTT,CASSQFPRYSNQPQHF
TRBV4-3,few,TRBJ1-3,NA,TGCGCCAGCAGCCAAGATCCAGGGAGGACTGGAAACACCATATATTTT,CASSQDPGRTGNTIYF
TRBV6-5,NA,TRBJ1-1,TRBD1,TGTGCCAGCACCGAGGGGGCGAACACTGAAGCTTTCTTT,CASTEGANTEAFF
TRBV11-2,NA,TRBJ2-7,NA,TGTGCCAGCAGCCCCGGAGGGTCCTACGAGCAGTACTTC,CASSPGGSYEQYF
TRBV19,NA,TRBJ1-4,TRBD1,TGTGCCAGTAGTATGCCGACAGGGGCTAATGAAAAACTGTTTTTT,CASSMPTGANEKLFF
TRBV19,NA,TRBJ2-5,NA,TGTGCCAGTAGTATAGGAGGCAGGGAAAAGACCCAGTACTTC,CASSIGGREKTQYF
TRBV5-4,few,TRBJ2-6,NA,TGTGCCAGCAGGCCCTGGGGCCTCTCTGGGGCCAACGTCCTGACTTTC,CASRPWGLSGANVLTF
TRBV6-2/TRBV6-3,NA,TRBJ2-7,TRBD2,TGTGCCAGCAGTTATTATAGCGGGAGGTTGGCCTACGAGCAGTACTTC,CASSYYSGRLAYEQYF
TRBV5-6,NA,TRBJ2-3,TRBD2,TGTGCCAGCAGCTTGCTACTAGCGGGGAATACGCAGTATTTT,CASSLLLAGNTQYF
TRBV19,NA,TRBJ1-1,NA,TGTGCCAGTAGTATTGGGGCGGGGGCCGGGTTCGACACTGAAGCTTTCTTT,CASSIGAGAGFDTEAFF
TRBV5-1,NA,TRBJ1-2,NA,TGCGCCAGCAGCCTACAGGGTCCCTATGGCTACACCTTC,CASSLQGPYGYTF
TRBV7-8,once,TRBJ2-4,NA,TGTGCCAGCAGCTTAGGTGCGAGTGGGGGCCTAGCCAAAAACATTCAGTACTTC,CASSLGASGGLAKNIQYF
TRBV4-2,NA,TRBJ2-3,NA,TGTGCCAGCAGCCAAGATGTCGGCAGGGTTGATTCAGATACGCAGTATTTT,CASSQDVGRVDSDTQYF
TRBV5-1,NA,TRBJ1-1,TRBD1,TGCGCCAGCAGCTTGGGCCCTTTCGGGACAGCGAACACTGAAGCTTTCTTT,CASSLGPFGTANTEAFF
TRBV4-1,NA,TRBJ2-3,TRBD2,TGCGCCAGCAGTCGAACTCGGACTAGCGGGAGTCGTACAGATACGCAGTATTTT,CASSRTRTSGSRTDTQYF
TRBV7-2,NA,TRBJ1-2,TRBD1,TGTGCCAGCAGCTTATACAGGGGAGGCTACACCTTC,CASSLYRGGYTF
TRBV5-1,NA,TRBJ2-1,NA,TGCGCCAGCAGCTTCCGGGACTCACCTAACAATGAGCAGTTCTTC,CASSFRDSPNNEQFF
TRBV7-3,NA,TRBJ2-1,TRBD2,TGTGCCAGCAGCCCGGGACTAGCGGGAAGGAATGAGCAGTTCTTC,CASSPGLAGRNEQFF
TRBV29-1,NA,TRBJ2-5,TRBD1,TGCAGCGTACTAACAGGGGGCCAAGAGACCCAGTACTTC,CSVLTGGQETQYF
TRBV5-1,NA,TRBJ2-1,TRBD2,TGCGCCAGCAGCTCTTTGGGTCCCGCTAGCGGGAGTAATGAGCAGTTCTTC,CASSSLGPASGSNEQFF
TRBV2,NA,TRBJ2-1,TRBD2,TGTGCCAGCAGGACTTTGACTAGCGGGGGGTTCTACAATGAGCAGTTCTTC,CASRTLTSGGFYNEQFF
TRBV5-4,NA,TRBJ1-4,TRBD1,TGTGCCAGCAGCTTGGGGGGACAGTTTGGTGAAAAACTGTTTTTT,CASSLGGQFGEKLFF
TRBV10-2,few,TRBJ1-5,TRBD1,TGCGCCAGCGGACAGGGAGATCAGCCCCAGCATTTT,CASGQGDQPQHF
TRBV27,NA,TRBJ2-7,TRBD1,TGTGCCAGCAGTCCCCGGACAGGGTTCCACGAGCAGTACTTC,CASSPRTGFHEQYF
TRBV7-2,NA,TRBJ2-2,TRBD1,TGTGCCAGCAGCTTAGTGGGGACAGGCCTGAACACCGGGGAGCTGTTTTTT,CASSLVGTGLNTGELFF
TRBV30,NA,TRBJ1-5,TRBD1,TGTGCCTGGAGGCTGACAGGGTTGAATCAGCCCCAGCATTTT,CAWRLTGLNQPQHF
TRBV5-4,NA,TRBJ1-2,TRBD1,TGTGCCAGCAGCCATCCGACAGGGGTCGCCGTGTCTGGCTACACCTTC,CASSHPTGVAVSGYTF
TRBV28,NA,TRBJ2-7,TRBD2,TGTGCCAGCAGGGGGACTAGCGGGAACCCAGCCTACGAGCAGTACTTC,CASRGTSGNPAYEQYF
TRBV9,NA,TRBJ2-3,NA,TGTGCCAGCAGCGTAGTAACGGGGGTGGGAGATACGCAGTATTTT,CASSVVTGVGDTQYF
TRBV28,NA,TRBJ1-2,NA,TGTGCCAGCAGTTTTCGTAAGGGGTTTAACTATGGCTACACCTTC,CASSFRKGFNYGYTF
TRBV6-1,NA,TRBJ2-7,TRBD1,TGTGCCAGCAGTGAAAGGGGACAGCCAGGCTACGAGCAGTACTTC,CASSERGQPGYEQYF
TRBV2,NA,TRBJ2-3,TRBD1,TGTGCCAGCAGTCTTGACAGGGGTGACACAGATACGCAGTATTTT,CASSLDRGDTDTQYF
TRBV6-2/TRBV6-3,once,TRBJ2-7,NA,TGTGCCAGCAGTCCCCTTGGGCGGGCCTCCCAAACCTACGAGCAGTACTTC,CASSPLGRASQTYEQYF
TRBV4-1,once,TRBJ1-4,TRBD1,TGCGCCAGCAGCCAAGAGGGGACAGGGAACGGAAAACTGTTTTTT,CASSQEGTGNGKLFF
TRBV6-5,NA,TRBJ2-7,NA,TGTGCCAGCAGTCTAAGAGGCGACGAGCAGTACTTC,CASSLRGDEQYF
TRBV9,NA,TRBJ2-6,NA,TGTGCCAGCAGGAGCTCTGGGGCCAACGTCCTGACTTTC,CASRSSGANVLTF
TRBV18,NA,TRBJ2-5,NA,TGTGCCAGCTCACCAAGGGGCCGACAGGCCCAAGAGACCCAGTACTTC,CASSPRGRQAQETQYF
TRBV5-6,NA,TRBJ1-3,TRBD1,TGTGCCAGCAGCTTGGGGGACAGGGGATACACCATATATTTT,CASSLGDRGYTIYF
TRBV18,few,TRBJ2-1,TRBD2,TGTGCCAGCTCTCGAAGGGAGGGGAACAATGAGCAGTTCTTC,CASSRREGNNEQFF
TRBV2,NA,TRBJ1-1,NA,TGTGCCAGCAGCGCGGACAGGAACACTGAAGCTTTCTTT,CASSADRNTEAFF
TRBV28,NA,TRBJ1-1,NA,TGTGCCAGCAGGTTAGATGCGTTGAACACTGAAGCTTTCTTT,CASRLDALNTEAFF
TRBV27,NA,TRBJ2-5,NA,TGTGCCAGCAGTTTACAACCCCCCGCTAACTTTATCGAGACCCAGTACTTC,CASSLQPPANFIETQYF
TRBV2,NA,TRBJ2-7,NA,TGTGCCAGCAGTGGCCCAGAAGTGGAGGGCCCAGTAGTTTACGAGCAGTACTTC,CASSGPEVEGPVVYEQYF
TRBV6-2/TRBV6-3,NA,TRBJ2-5,NA,TGTGCCAGCAGTTATGGGGGCCCGCCGGGGACCCAGTACTTC,CASSYGGPPGTQYF
TRBV10-1,NA,TRBJ1-4,NA,TGCGCCAGCAGTGGGAGGGTAAGGGAAAAACTGTTTTTT,CASSGRVREKLFF
TRBV13,NA,TRBJ1-1,TRBD1,TGTGCCAGCAGCCGTACCCAGGGGGCGCACACTGAAGCTTTCTTT,CASSRTQGAHTEAFF
TRBV7-3,NA,TRBJ2-1,NA,TGTGCCAGCCAAAAGGAGGGCCCGATGGACAATGAGCAGTTCTTC,CASQKEGPMDNEQFF
TRBV3-1/TRBV3-2,NA,TRBJ2-5,TRBD2,TGTGCCAGCAGCCAAGGACTAGCGGGAGAGACCCAGTACTTC,CASSQGLAGETQYF
TRBV5-1,NA,TRBJ2-3,TRBD2,TGCGCCAGCAGCCCCACCCTACTAGCGGGAGGGGGAGATACGCAGTATTTT,CASSPTLLAGGGDTQYF
TRBV7-9,NA,TRBJ2-2,TRBD2,TGTGCCAGCAGCTTAGGACTAGCGGGAGCCAACACCGGGGAGCTGTTTTTT,CASSLGLAGANTGELFF
TRBV5-1,NA,TRBJ2-7,TRBD1,TGCGCCAGCAGCTTGAGTCCGGGACAGGGGAGGGACGAGCAGTACTTC,CASSLSPGQGRDEQYF
TRBV18,once,TRBJ1-1,NA,TGTGCCAGCTCACCACCGTGGGGGCCATCGAACACTGAAGCTTTCTTT,CASSPPWGPSNTEAFF
TRBV7-9,NA,TRBJ1-3,NA,TGTGCCAGCAGCTTAGCCTGGGGGCCCTCTGGAAACACCATATATTTT,CASSLAWGPSGNTIYF